Below, 12 T cell receptor beta chains from the same sample are listed, as sequenced in a study of early T cells in non-severe SARS-CoV-2 infection. TCRdb re-called the 5' RACE reads through MiXCR, storing one row per CDR3 protein. The sample lists 87,000 or so distinct CDR3 sequences, 12% to 15% occurring once. The sample taken for sequencing was whole blood. The receptor set was obtained from an adult who was a healthcare worker with PCR-confirmed SARS-CoV-2 infection or an uninfected control (not recorded which).

The rearrangement links TRBV7-9 to TRBJ2-5; TRBD1 matches 10 bases. This CDR3 is built from 16 residues. Per germline, CDR1 SEHNR and CDR2 FQNEAQ (reference sequence). J lost 4 bases, V lost 5 bases, and 10 bases had no gene match. CDR3 region: CASSLQGQGRGETQYF. CDR3 coding DNA: TGTGCCAGCAGCCTCCAGGGACAGGGGCGAGGAGAGACCCAGTACTTC.

J is TRBJ2-7 and V is TRBV7-2; 7 positions agree with TRBD1. This CDR3 region has 15 residues. Germline CDR1 and CDR2: SGHTA and FQGNSA. V trimming: 3 bases; J trimming: 2 bases; junction bases outside the gene matches: 7. The CDR3 is CASSLGGGTAYEQYF. The CDR3 DNA reads TGTGCCAGCAGCTTGGGCGGTGGGACAGCCTACGAGCAGTACTTC.

The chain uses TRBV5-3 and TRBJ2-4, with TRBD1 as a possible D gene (5 bases). TRBV5-3 is flagged as an ORF with uncertain function. CDR3 length: 15 residues. Trimming cost V 0 bases and J 0 bases, with 7 bases left between them. This CDR3 reads CARSLARVAKNIQYF. The CDR3 DNA reads as TGTGCCAGAAGCTTGGCCAGGGTAGCCAAAAACATTCAGTACTTC.

This clonotype was counted between two and nine times. V and J are TRBV12-3 or TRBV12-4 and TRBJ1-2; 7 bases agree with TRBD1. The CDR3 runs 14 residues. Trimming took 1 base from V and 4 from J; bases not matched to a gene: 3. Here the CDR3 reads CASSLDRGPYGYTF. CDR3 nucleotides: TGTGCCAGCAGTTTAGACAGGGGCCCCTATGGCTACACCTTC.

The table lists this clonotype with many counts. The CDR3 DNA reads TGTGCCACGGCGGGATTTCTTAGGGACACTGAAGCTTTCTTT. Translated: CATAGFLRDTEAFF. The genes are TRBV6-5 and TRBJ1-1; no firm D call. V shed 10 bases and J shed 3 bases, with 18 bases lying between them. The CDR3 is made up of 14 amino acids. The V gene's germline CDR1 is MNHEY and CDR2 SVGAGI.

This clonotype came up many times. V usage is TRBV5-1 and J usage is TRBJ2-1; D is ambiguous. Germline CDR1 SGHRS, CDR2 YFSETQ. The CDR3 has 13 amino acids. Trimming shortened V by 0 bases and J by 5 bases, and 6 bases separated the two germline ends. CDR3 loop: CASSLVADNEQFF. In DNA, the CDR3 is TGCGCCAGCAGCTTGGTGGCAGACAATGAGCAGTTCTTC. The whole variable domain, filled in from reference TRBV5-1 and TRBJ2-1, reads KAGVTQTPRYLIKTRGQQVTLSCSPISGHRSVSWYQQTPGQGLQFLFEYFSETQRNKGNFPGRFSGRQFSNSRSEMNVSTLELGDSALYLCASSLVADNEQFFGPGTRLTVL.

This clonotype was recorded a few times. In nucleotides, the CDR3 is TGTGCCAGCAACCCCCCGCTCGGGAGGGCGCGAACTGAAGCTTTCTTT. This gives the protein CASNPPLGRARTEAFF. This rearrangement joins TRBV12-3 or TRBV12-4 to TRBJ1-1; D unresolved. With 7 bases removed from V and 5 bases from J, the gap between germline ends came to 23 bases. The CDR3 has 16 residues.

The J gene is TRBJ1-1, the V gene TRBV11-2; D ambiguous. In germline, CDR1 is SGHAT, CDR2 FQNNGV. Deletions cut 11 bases from V and 0 bases from J, with 16 bases between. The CDR3 consists of 14 residues. CDR3 region: CASGRNSLNTEAFF. The CDR3, as DNA: TGTGCCTCAGGCAGGAACAGCTTGAACACTGAAGCTTTCTTT.

The chain couples TRBV5-6 to TRBJ2-5, with TRBD2 as a possible D gene (6 bases). V shed 1 base and J shed 1 base, with 14 bases lying between them. Germline lookup yields CDR1 SGHDT and CDR2 YYEEEE. The CDR3 runs 16 residues. Written as DNA, the CDR3 is TGTGCCAGCAGCTTGACCGGGAGAAGGAGCCAAGAGACCCAGTACTTC. Translating gives CASSLTGRRSQETQYF.

The CDR3 bases are TGTGCCAGCAGCTTCCTACTAGCCCAAGAGACCCAGTACTTC. Protein product: CASSFLLAQETQYF. This sequence joins TRBV7-9 and TRBJ2-5; a weak D match, TRBD2 (6 bases). The CDR3 has 14 amino acids. CDR1 is SEHNR and CDR2 is FQNEAQ in the germline V gene (reference sequence). V was trimmed by 3 bases and J by 1 base, leaving 9 bases between them.

This sequence joins TRBV3-1 and TRBJ1-1, with 9 nucleotides matching TRBD1. J was trimmed by 3 bases and V by 3 bases; bases with no gene match: 8. Germline lookup yields CDR1 LGHDT and CDR2 YNNKEL (reference sequence). The CDR3 contains 16 residues. CDR3 region: CASSHSGDRVYTEAFF. In nucleotides, the CDR3 is TGTGCCAGCAGCCACTCCGGGGACAGGGTGTACACTGAAGCTTTCTTT.

This rearrangement joins TRBV28 to TRBJ1-1; D is ambiguous. Germline V gene data show CDR1 as MDHEN and CDR2 as SYDVKM. The CDR3 is 14 amino acids. V was pared by 1 base and J by 0 bases, with 6 bases between. The DNA of the CDR3 is TGTGCCAGCAGTTTATTTGGATTGAACACTGAAGCTTTCTTT. Protein product: CASSLFGLNTEAFF.